The present entry profiles one TCR beta chain with its context. The antigen is unknown. The sample belongs to a study of beta chain features in type 1 diabetes. This CDR3 has 13 amino acids. The germline gives CDR1 ENHRY, CDR2 SYGVKD. V lost 10 bases, J lost 7 bases, and 16 bases lay in between. Notes on the study in general: In every one of the four CD4+ subsets, TCRB CDR3s were moderately but significantly shorter in Type 1 diabetes patients.

Expressed TCRB transcripts were sequenced, since all the RNA that had been isolated was reverse transcribed. Generated by immunoSEQ multiplex PCR, the TCRdb table keeps only in-frame clones and is missing some. Of tens of thousands of clones in the sample, 35% to 55% were seen once. The clonotype comes from a man younger than 45 with type 1 diabetes. The J gene is TRBJ1-4, the V gene TRBV10-3, with D maybe TRBD1 (6 bases). Sequencing used stem cell memory CD4+ T cells from blood. The CDR3 here is CATGGTQIEKLFF. The CDR3 DNA follows: TGTGCCACCGGGGGGACACAGATTGAAAAACTGTTTTTT.